The 24 T cell receptor beta chains presented below share a single source sample, sequenced in a study of cytomegalovirus exposure and HLA in healthy donors. Primers included in the PCR were 60 Vbeta and 13 Jbeta primers. Some clones are missing from TCRdb's copy, which holds only in-frame ones; the method was immunoSEQ multiplex PCR. This table holds fewer than 250,000 clones, roughly 77% found once. The sequenced sample consisted of PBMCs. The origin of the receptors is a male donor in good health and CMV-seropositive.

The chain uses TRBV30 and TRBJ2-7; 7 bases agree with TRBD2. The V gene end was trimmed by 7 bases and the J gene end by 3 bases; junction bases not matched to a gene: 9. CDR1 and CDR2 (germline): GTSNPN, SVGIG (reference sequence). This CDR3 region has 13 residues. The CDR3 region has the DNA TGTGCCTCCACCGGGGGGTCGGACTACGAGCAGTACTTC. Protein: CASTGGSDYEQYF.

This clone was found a few times. The V and J genes are TRBV5-4 and TRBJ2-1; 8 positions agree with TRBD1. The CDR3 loop spans 17 amino acids. The germline gives CDR1 SGHNT, CDR2 YYREEE (reference sequence). V trimming: 5 bases; J trimming: 9 bases; junction bases outside the gene matches: 19. In DNA form, the CDR3 reads TGTGCCAGCAGACCGGGACAGGATATTTTTATAGCTGGTGAGCAGTTCTTC. Translated: CASRPGQDIFIAGEQFF.

The chain combines TRBV5-1 with TRBJ2-1; the match to TRBD2 covers 7 bases. The CDR3 length is 14 residues. J gave up 2 bases and V 5 bases, and 4 bases lay outside the gene matches. Germline CDR1 and CDR2: SGHRS and YFSETQ. CDR3 DNA sequence: TGCGCCAGCAGTGGCGGGAGCGCCTACAATGAGCAGTTCTTC. Protein product: CASSGGSAYNEQFF.

This chain uses TRBV28 with TRBJ2-5; 10 bases are shared with TRBD2. This CDR3 has 18 amino acids. V lost 6 bases, J lost 4 bases, and 17 bases stayed unmatched. Looked up from germline, CDR1 is MDHEN and CDR2 is SYDVKM. The CDR3 loop is CASRDTASSGSGIETQYF. CDR3 nucleotide sequence: TGTGCCAGCAGAGATACCGCCTCTAGCGGGAGTGGGATAGAGACCCAGTACTTC.

This clone was seen a handful of times. The rearrangement joins TRBV14 to TRBJ2-3; 9 bases align to TRBD1. The length of the CDR3 is 17 residues. Germline trimming cut 5 bases from V and 0 bases from J; bases unmatched to any gene: 9. The germline gives CDR1 SGHDN, CDR2 FVKESK. As DNA, the CDR3 is TGTGCCAGCAGCATGTCCCGCGGGACAGGGAGCACAGATACGCAGTATTTT. Translated, it gives CASSMSRGTGSTDTQYF.

V usage is TRBV5-1 and J usage is TRBJ2-3, with TRBD2 identical over 7 bases. V lost 5 bases and J lost 5; bases outside the gene matches: 14. Germline V CDR1 and CDR2: SGHRS, YFSETQ. This CDR3 contains 16 residues. The CDR3 is CASRPLLAAAGDTQYF. CDR3 nucleotides: TGCGCCAGCAGGCCCCTGCTAGCGGCGGCGGGAGATACGCAGTATTTT. Combining the CDR3 with reference TRBV5-1 and TRBJ2-3 gives the whole variable domain KAGVTQTPRYLIKTRGQQVTLSCSPISGHRSVSWYQQTPGQGLQFLFEYFSETQRNKGNFPGRFSGRQFSNSRSEMNVSTLELGDSALYLCASRPLLAAAGDTQYFGPGTRLTVL.

V is TRBV28 and J is TRBJ2-7; D might be TRBD1 (6 bases). Germline-derived CDR1 and CDR2 are MDHEN and SYDVKM. This CDR3 is built from 14 residues. Trimming removed 2 bases at V and 9 bases at J, with 17 bases between. This chain's CDR3 is CASSLDLRGYGQYF. The CDR3 DNA follows: TGTGCCAGCAGTTTAGACCTCAGGGGATATGGGCAGTACTTC.

The rearrangement joins TRBV27 to TRBJ2-5; 12 bases match TRBD2. The CDR3 runs 18 residues. Germline V gene data show CDR1 as MNHEY and CDR2 as SMNVEV (reference sequence). With V trimmed by 4 bases and J by 5 bases, 14 bases remained unmatched. DNA of the CDR3: TGTGCCAGCAGTTCGACCCCACCGAGGGGACTAGCGGGTGAGACCCAGTACTTC. Protein product: CASSSTPPRGLAGETQYF.

The chain links TRBV5-4 to TRBJ2-5; tentative D call: TRBD1 (7 bases). The J call may be in error: the DNA end matches TRBJ2-7 better. The germline gives CDR1 SGHNT, CDR2 YYREEE (reference sequence). The CDR3 runs 14 residues. The CDR3 protein is CASSLGQGGYEQYF. The CDR3 coding sequence is TGTGCCAGCAGCTTGGGACAGGGAGGATACGAGCAGTACTTC.

V usage is TRBV19 and J usage is TRBJ2-7; TRBD1 is a possible D gene (5 bases). CDR3 size: 11 residues. V lost 7 bases and J 6 bases, leaving 10 bases between the germline ends. Germline CDR1 LNHDA, CDR2 SQIVND (reference sequence). CDR3 nucleotides: TGTGCCAGTATCCAGGGTTCCGAGCAGTACTTC. Protein sequence: CASIQGSEQYF.

The CDR3 sequence: CATSRTGGNTEAFF. The CDR3 coding sequence is TGTGCCACCAGCAGGACAGGGGGAAACACTGAAGCTTTCTTT. The chain carries TRBV15 and TRBJ1-1; TRBD1 aligns across 9 bases. The CDR3 is 14 residues long. Germline-derived CDR1 and CDR2 are LNHNV and YYDKDF (reference sequence). With 3 bases clipped from V and 2 bases from J, the junction kept 1 base outside the gene matches.

The chain joins TRBV11-1 to TRBJ1-4, with D possibly matching TRBD1 (5 bases). Trimming shortened V by 6 bases and J by 7 bases, and 21 bases separated the two germline ends. The germline gives CDR1 SGHAT, CDR2 FQDESV (reference sequence). This CDR3 contains 16 residues. The chain's CDR3 is CASRPSRGGDSEKLFF. CDR3 in DNA: TGTGCCAGCAGACCCAGCCGTGGAGGGGACTCTGAAAAACTGTTTTTT.

This chain links TRBV5-1 with TRBJ2-3; 11 bases align to TRBD2. V shed 2 bases and J 4 bases; nucleotides not matched to a gene: 6. Germline V gives CDR1 SGHRS, CDR2 YFSETQ. The CDR3 length is 16 residues. In DNA form, the CDR3 reads TGCGCCAGCAGCTTCGGTAGCGGGGGGGCCCCAGATACGCAGTATTTT. This translates into CASSFGSGGAPDTQYF.

The V call is TRBV27, the J call TRBJ2-7, with unresolved D. The CDR3 spans 9 residues. Germline CDR1 is MNHEY and CDR2 is SMNVEV (reference sequence). CDR3 in DNA: TGTCAAACAGTTTACGAGCAGTACTTC. As protein: CQTVYEQYF.

The chain carries TRBV7-8 and TRBJ2-6, with TRBD1 matching over 7 bases. Germline V gives CDR1 SGHVS, CDR2 FQNEAQ. V was pared by 5 bases and J by 6 bases, with 7 bases of the junction left unmatched. This CDR3 region has 15 residues. CDR3 region: CASSQDRVLANVLTF. The CDR3 DNA sequence: TGTGCCAGCAGCCAAGACAGGGTACTGGCCAACGTCCTGACTTTC.

The chain uses TRBV5-1 and TRBJ1-5; 7 nucleotides match TRBD1. Trimming took 0 bases from V and 4 from J; bases not matched to a gene: 4. CDR1 and CDR2 from the germline V gene are SGHRS and YFSETQ. The CDR3 sequence is 15 residues long. The CDR3 DNA sequence: TGCGCCAGCAGCTTGGACCCAGGGGGGAATCAGCCCCAGCATTTT. The encoded protein is CASSLDPGGNQPQHF.

The V gene is TRBV18, the J gene TRBJ2-4, with D unclear. Per the germline V gene, CDR1 is KGHSH and CDR2 is LQKENI. Deletions cut 3 bases from V and 1 base from J, with 7 bases between. The length of the CDR3 is 14 residues. The CDR3 region has the DNA TGTGCCAGCTCACCCCCCTCTGCCAAAAACATTCAGTACTTC. Amino acid sequence: CASSPPSAKNIQYF. The full variable domain, in which reference TRBV18 and TRBJ2-4 provide the parts outside the CDR3, is NAGVMQNPRHLVRRRGQEARLRCSPMKGHSHVYWYRQLPEEGLKFMVYLQKENIIDESGMPKERFSAEFPKEGPSILRIQQVVRGDSAAYFCASSPPSAKNIQYFGAGTRLSVL.

J is TRBJ2-7 and V is TRBV29-1, with D tentatively TRBD2 (5 bases). CDR1 is SQVTM, CDR2 ANQGSEA, per germline. The CDR3 is 14 residues long. Trimming removed 5 bases at V and 2 bases at J, with 16 bases between. The CDR3 sequence is CSVREGPGTYEQYF. CDR3 coding DNA: TGCAGCGTTCGAGAGGGTCCGGGGACCTACGAGCAGTACTTC.

V gene TRBV5-1 combines with J gene TRBJ1-2; D ambiguous. Germline CDR1 SGHRS, CDR2 YFSETQ. CDR3 size: 14 residues. Trimming took off 4 bases at V and 0 bases at J, with 10 bases between the two ends. CDR3 coding DNA: TGCGCCAGCAGCGCGTCCGAAGCTAACTATGGCTACACCTTC. This gives the protein CASSASEANYGYTF.

The rearrangement uses TRBV6-4 and TRBJ2-2; 13 nucleotides align to TRBD2. This CDR3 region has 16 residues. CDR1 and CDR2 from the germline V gene are MRHNA and SNTAGT. Losses at the gene ends were 6 bases for V and 6 bases for J; bases not matched to a gene: 7. The CDR3 sequence is CASSSGLAGVSGELFF. The CDR3 coding sequence is TGTGCCAGCAGCTCCGGACTAGCGGGGGTATCCGGGGAGCTGTTTTTT.

The V gene is TRBV10-3, the J gene TRBJ1-6; D might be TRBD1 (5 bases). V was pared by 6 bases and J by 7 bases, with 10 bases between. The CDR3 loop spans 13 amino acids. The V gene's germline CDR1 is ENHRY and CDR2 SYGVKD. The chain's CDR3 is CAIRDSGNSPLHF. The DNA for the CDR3 is TGTGCCATCAGGGATTCAGGGAATTCACCCCTCCACTTT.

J is TRBJ1-1 and V is TRBV5-6; D is possibly TRBD1 (5 bases). Germline-derived CDR1 and CDR2 are SGHDT and YYEEEE. Trimming pared 0 bases from V and 4 bases from J, leaving 10 bases between. The CDR3 spans 14 residues. This CDR3 reads CASSLGPGGTEAFF. The DNA for the CDR3 is TGTGCCAGCAGCTTGGGCCCCGGGGGCACTGAAGCTTTCTTT.

This rearrangement joins TRBV28 to TRBJ2-7; 10 bases fit TRBD2. The CDR3 has 14 amino acids. Germline CDR1 is MDHEN and CDR2 is SYDVKM. Trimming removed 2 bases from V and 3 bases from J; junction bases left unmatched: 1. The CDR3 sequence is CASSLASGGYEQYF. The CDR3 bases are TGTGCCAGCAGTTTAGCTAGCGGGGGCTACGAGCAGTACTTC.

This clone has just a few counts. The chain employs TRBV13 and TRBJ1-1; the D gene is possibly TRBD1 (5 bases). Between the trimmed V and J ends, which lost 1 base and 3 bases, there was a span of 15 bases. CDR3 length: 16 amino acids. Germline V gives CDR1 PRHDT, CDR2 FYEKMQ (reference sequence). Here the CDR3 DNA reads TGTGCCAGCAGCTTAGAGCCCAGGGTAGCGGACACTGAAGCTTTCTTT. The encoded protein is CASSLEPRVADTEAFF. The variable domain in full, completed from reference TRBV13 and TRBJ1-1, reads AAGVIQSPRHLIKEKRETATLKCYPIPRHDTVYWYQQGPGQDPQFLISFYEKMQSDKGSIPDRFSAQQFSDYHSELNMSSLELGDSALYFCASSLEPRVADTEAFFGQGTRLTVV.